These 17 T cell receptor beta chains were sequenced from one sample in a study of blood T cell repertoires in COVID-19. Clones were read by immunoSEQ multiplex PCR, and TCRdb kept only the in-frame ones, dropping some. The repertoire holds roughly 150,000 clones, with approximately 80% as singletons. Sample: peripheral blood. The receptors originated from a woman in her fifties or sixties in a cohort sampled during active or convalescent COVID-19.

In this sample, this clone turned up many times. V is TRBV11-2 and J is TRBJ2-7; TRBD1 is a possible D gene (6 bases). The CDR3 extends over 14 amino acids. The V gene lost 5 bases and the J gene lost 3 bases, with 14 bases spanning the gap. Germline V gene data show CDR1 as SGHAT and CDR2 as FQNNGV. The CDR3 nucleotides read TGTGCCAGCAGCGAAACAGGGACCAACTACGAGCAGTACTTC. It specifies CASSETGTNYEQYF.

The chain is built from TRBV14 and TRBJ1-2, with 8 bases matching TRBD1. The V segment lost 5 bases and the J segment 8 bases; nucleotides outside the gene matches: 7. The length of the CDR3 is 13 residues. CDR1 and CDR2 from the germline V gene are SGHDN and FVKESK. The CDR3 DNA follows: TGTGCCAGCAGCTTAGGACAGGGCAACGGCTACACCTTC. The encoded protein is CASSLGQGNGYTF.

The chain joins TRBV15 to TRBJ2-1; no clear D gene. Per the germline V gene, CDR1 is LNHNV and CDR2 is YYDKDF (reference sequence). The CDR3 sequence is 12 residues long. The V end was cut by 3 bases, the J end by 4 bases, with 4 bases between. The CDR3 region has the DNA TGTGCCACCAGCAGTGAGTACAATGAGCAGTTCTTC. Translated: CATSSEYNEQFF.

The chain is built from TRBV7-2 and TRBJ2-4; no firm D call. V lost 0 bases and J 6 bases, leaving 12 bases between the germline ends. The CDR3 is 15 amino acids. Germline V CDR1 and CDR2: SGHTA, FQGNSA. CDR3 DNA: TGTGCCAGCAGCTTAGCAACATATGCAGGAAACATTCAGTACTTC. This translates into CASSLATYAGNIQYF.

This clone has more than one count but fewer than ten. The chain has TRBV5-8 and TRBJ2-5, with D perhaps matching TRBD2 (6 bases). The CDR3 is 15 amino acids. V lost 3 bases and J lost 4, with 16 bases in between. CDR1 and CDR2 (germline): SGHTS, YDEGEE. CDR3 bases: TGTGCCAGCAGCTCCCCGCCCGGGGGTATAGAGACCCAGTACTTC. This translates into CASSSPPGGIETQYF.

The CDR3 DNA reads as TGTGCCAGTAGTACTTCGGGGGATGTAAGTAATTCACCCCTCCACTTT. Protein: CASSTSGDVSNSPLHF. The rearrangement joins TRBV19 to TRBJ1-6, with D possibly being TRBD1 (5 bases). From germline, CDR1 is LNHDA and CDR2 SQIVND (reference sequence). The CDR3 is made up of 16 amino acids. The germline V and J ends were trimmed by 4 bases and 6 bases, with 16 bases remaining between them.

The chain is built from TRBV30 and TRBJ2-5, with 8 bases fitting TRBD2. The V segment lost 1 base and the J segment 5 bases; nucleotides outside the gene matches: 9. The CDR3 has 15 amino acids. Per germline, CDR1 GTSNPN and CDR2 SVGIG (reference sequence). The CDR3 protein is CAWSGQGLVTETQYF. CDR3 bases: TGTGCCTGGAGTGGGCAGGGACTAGTTACGGAGACCCAGTACTTC.

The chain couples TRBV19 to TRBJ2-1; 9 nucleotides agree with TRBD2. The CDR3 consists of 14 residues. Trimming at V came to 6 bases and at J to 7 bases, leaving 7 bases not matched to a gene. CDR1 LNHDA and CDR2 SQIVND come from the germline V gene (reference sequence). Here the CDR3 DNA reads TGTGCCAGTAGCCGCGGGGGGGACGGGAATGAGCAGTTCTTC. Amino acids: CASSRGGDGNEQFF.

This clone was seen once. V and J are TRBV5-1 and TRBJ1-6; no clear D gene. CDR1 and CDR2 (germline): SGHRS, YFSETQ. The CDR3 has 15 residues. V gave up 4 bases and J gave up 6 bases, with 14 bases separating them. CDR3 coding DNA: TGCGCCAGCAGCGGCGGGCGGGATTTTAATTCACCCCTCCACTTT. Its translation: CASSGGRDFNSPLHF.

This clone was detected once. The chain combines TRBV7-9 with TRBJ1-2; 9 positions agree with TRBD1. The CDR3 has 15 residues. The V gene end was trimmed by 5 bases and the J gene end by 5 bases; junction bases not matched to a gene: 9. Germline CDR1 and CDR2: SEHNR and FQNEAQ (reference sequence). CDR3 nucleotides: TGTGCCAGCAGCCCTCGCCGGGACAGGGCGTATGGCTACACCTTC. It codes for CASSPRRDRAYGYTF.

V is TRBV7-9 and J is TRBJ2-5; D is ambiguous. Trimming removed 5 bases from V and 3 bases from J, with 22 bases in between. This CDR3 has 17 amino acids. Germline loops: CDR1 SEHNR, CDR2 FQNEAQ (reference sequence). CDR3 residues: CASSLVGDWLNEETQYF. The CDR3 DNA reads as TGTGCCAGCAGCCTCGTCGGAGATTGGCTCAATGAAGAGACCCAGTACTTC.

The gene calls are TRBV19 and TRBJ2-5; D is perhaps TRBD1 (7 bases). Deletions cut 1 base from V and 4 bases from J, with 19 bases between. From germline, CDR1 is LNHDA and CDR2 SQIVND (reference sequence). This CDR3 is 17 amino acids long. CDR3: CASSIGGAGGKGETQYF. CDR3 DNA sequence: TGTGCCAGTAGTATAGGCGGGGCAGGGGGAAAGGGAGAGACCCAGTACTTC.

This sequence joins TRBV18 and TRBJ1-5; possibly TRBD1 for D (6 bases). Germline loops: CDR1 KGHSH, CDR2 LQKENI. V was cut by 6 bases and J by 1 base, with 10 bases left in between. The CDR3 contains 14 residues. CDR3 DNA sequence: TGTGCCAGCTCGCCAGACAGGAGCAATCAGCCCCAGCATTTT. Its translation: CASSPDRSNQPQHF.

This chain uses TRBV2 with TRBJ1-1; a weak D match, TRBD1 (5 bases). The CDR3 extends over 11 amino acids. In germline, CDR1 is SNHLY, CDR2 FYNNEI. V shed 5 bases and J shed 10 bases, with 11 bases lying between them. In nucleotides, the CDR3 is TGTGCCAGCAGTCGCACAGGACCAGCTTTCTTT. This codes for CASSRTGPAFF.

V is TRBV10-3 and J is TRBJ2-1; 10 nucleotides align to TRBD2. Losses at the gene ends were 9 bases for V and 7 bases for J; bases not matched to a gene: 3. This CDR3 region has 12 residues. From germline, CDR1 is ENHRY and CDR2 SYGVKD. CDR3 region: CAMTSGRNEQFF. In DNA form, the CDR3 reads TGTGCCATGACTAGCGGGCGGAATGAGCAGTTCTTC.

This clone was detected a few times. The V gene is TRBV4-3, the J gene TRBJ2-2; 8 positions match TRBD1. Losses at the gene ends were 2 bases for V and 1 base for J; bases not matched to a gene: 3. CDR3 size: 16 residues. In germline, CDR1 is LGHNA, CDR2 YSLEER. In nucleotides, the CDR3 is TGCGCCAGCAGCCAATCTGACAGGGGGAACACCGGGGAGCTGTTTTTT. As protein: CASSQSDRGNTGELFF.

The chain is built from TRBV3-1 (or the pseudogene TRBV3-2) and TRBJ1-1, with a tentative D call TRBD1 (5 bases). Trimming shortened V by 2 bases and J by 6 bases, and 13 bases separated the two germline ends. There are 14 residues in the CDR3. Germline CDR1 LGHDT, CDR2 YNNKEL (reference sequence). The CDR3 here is CASSQQEGRSEAFF. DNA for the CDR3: TGTGCCAGCAGCCAACAAGAGGGGAGGTCTGAAGCTTTCTTT.